Listed below are T cell receptor beta chains from one sample, sequenced in a study of molecular identifiers for immune sequencing clone quantification. TCRdb itself ran the PCR reads through MiXCR, one entry per CDR3 protein. This repertoire shows around 65,000 distinct CDR3 sequences, around 20% found once; its top ten account for around 1.5%. Sequencing was performed on naive CD8+ T cells from blood, with Jurkat cell RNA spiked in. Receptors were obtained from a human donor in good health. Some libraries in this study had Jurkat cell RNA spiked in. CDR3s include the opening cysteine and the closing phenylalanine or tryptophan. A D gene is named only where the DNA matches it firmly. Some rows have no size entry. The others give once, few or many, or a class for an expanded clone.

.	TRBJ2-7	TRBD1	TRBV6-1	CASKDGQGFYEQYF	TGTGCCAGCAAGGACGGACAGGGCTTCTACGAGCAGTACTTC
.	TRBJ2-7	.	TRBV27	CASARSYEQYF	TGTGCCAGCGCGCGCTCCTACGAGCAGTACTTC
many	TRBJ1-1	.	TRBV4-1	CASSLGPGLGTEAFF	TGCGCCAGCAGCCTAGGACCGGGACTGGGGACTGAAGCTTTCTTT
few	TRBJ1-5	.	TRBV4-1	CASSQVQSNQPQHF	TGCGCCAGCAGCCAAGTGCAGTCCAATCAGCCCCAGCATTTT
.	TRBJ2-2	TRBD1	TRBV23-1	CASSQYGQGGFGELFF	TGCGCCAGCAGTCAATATGGACAGGGCGGGTTCGGGGAGCTGTTTTTT
.	TRBJ1-6	TRBD1	TRBV12-3/TRBV12-4	CASSRDRISPLHF	TGTGCCAGCAGCCGGGACAGGATCTCACCCCTCCACTTT
many	TRBJ2-7	.	TRBV7-8	CASSLARRGPSPEQYF	TGTGCCAGCAGCTTAGCCCGGAGGGGGCCCTCCCCCGAGCAGTACTTC
.	TRBJ1-1	.	TRBV4-3	CASSQGRETNTEAFF	TGCGCCAGCAGCCAAGGGAGGGAGACGAACACTGAAGCTTTCTTT
many	TRBJ2-6	.	TRBV2	CASLTFPGANVLTF	TGTGCCAGCCTGACTTTCCCTGGGGCCAACGTCCTGACTTTC
.	TRBJ2-1	.	TRBV19	CASSIVSGNNEQFF	TGTGCCAGTAGTATAGTGAGCGGAAACAATGAGCAGTTCTTC
many	TRBJ2-7	.	TRBV6-5	CASSYSIEISYEQYF	TGTGCCAGCAGTTACTCCATAGAGATTTCCTACGAGCAGTACTTC
.	TRBJ1-1	.	TRBV13	CASRFGNTEASF	TGTGCCAGCAGATTTGGGAACACTGAAGCTTCCTTT
many	TRBJ2-7	.	TRBV28	CASGRAEQYF	TGTGCCAGCGGCCGGGCCGAGCAGTACTTC
many	TRBJ2-2	.	TRBV27	CASSLNSPRYTGELFF	TGTGCCAGCAGTTTAAATTCTCCCCGTTACACCGGGGAGCTGTTTTTT
many	TRBJ2-7	.	TRBV7-2	CASSPVGAESSYEQYF	TGTGCCAGCAGCCCAGTAGGGGCGGAAAGCTCCTACGAGCAGTACTTC
many	TRBJ2-7	.	TRBV6-5	CASSYSWGPYEQYF	TGTGCCAGCAGTTACTCGTGGGGGCCCTACGAGCAGTACTTC
many	TRBJ2-3	TRBD2	TRBV20-1	CSARILAGSTDTQYF	TGCAGTGCTAGAATTCTAGCGGGGAGCACAGATACGCAGTATTTT
many	TRBJ2-3	TRBD2	TRBV27	CASSPGLAGVTDTQYF	TGTGCCAGCAGTCCAGGACTAGCGGGAGTCACAGATACGCAGTATTTT
few	TRBJ2-7	.	TRBV7-9	CASSPRASYEQYF	TGTGCCAGCAGCCCCAGGGCTTCCTACGAGCAGTACTTC
many	TRBJ1-1	.	TRBV7-9	CASSSAGGRMNTEAFF	TGTGCCAGCAGCTCCGCGGGGGGCAGGATGAACACTGAAGCTTTCTTT
.	TRBJ1-3	TRBD1	TRBV9	CASSVTDRRGNTIYF	TGTGCCAGCAGCGTAACGGACAGGCGTGGAAACACCATATATTTT
many	TRBJ2-1	TRBD2	TRBV7-2	CASSSPRSGRAGNEQFF	TGTGCCAGCAGCTCCCCGCGAAGCGGGAGGGCCGGGAATGAGCAGTTCTTC
.	TRBJ2-1	TRBD1	TRBV5-1	CASRRPGTGSYNEQFF	TGCGCCAGCAGACGGCCGGGGACAGGCTCCTACAATGAGCAGTTCTTC
many	TRBJ2-3	.	TRBV27	CASSLTRDKSSTDTQYF	TGTGCCAGCAGTTTAACACGCGACAAATCTAGCACAGATACGCAGTATTTT
many	TRBJ2-7	.	TRBV7-6	CASSPPDSYEQYF	TGTGCCAGCAGCCCGCCCGACTCCTACGAGCAGTACTTC
many	TRBJ1-6	.	TRBV28	CAGNRSSYNSPLHF	TGTGCCGGCAACAGGAGCTCCTATAATTCACCCCTCCACTTT
many	TRBJ2-2	.	TRBV3-1	CASRLGGASTGELFF	TGTGCCAGCAGGCTAGGGGGAGCGAGCACCGGGGAGCTGTTTTTT
.	TRBJ2-1	.	TRBV28	CAGTEDWSSYNEQFF	TGTGCCGGCACTGAGGACTGGAGCTCCTACAATGAGCAGTTCTTC
many	TRBJ1-6	.	TRBV5-5	CASSLPGQVALHF	TGTGCCAGCAGCTTGCCGGGACAAGTGGCCCTCCACTTT
many	TRBJ1-1	TRBD1	TRBV28	CASSPKDRGPVNTEAFF	TGTGCCAGCAGTCCCAAGGACAGGGGGCCGGTGAACACTGAAGCTTTCTTT
many	TRBJ1-1	TRBD1	TRBV28	CASKRDRGPEAFF	TGTGCCAGCAAGCGGGACAGGGGCCCTGAAGCTTTCTTT
.	TRBJ1-2	TRBD1	TRBV6-2/TRBV6-3	CASSGQGAFYGYTF	TGTGCCAGCAGTGGACAGGGGGCCTTTTATGGCTACACCTTC
medium-sized	TRBJ2-3	TRBD2	TRBV27	CASSPGTSPTDTQYF	TGTGCCAGCAGTCCGGGGACTAGCCCCACAGATACGCAGTATTTT
few	TRBJ1-2	.	TRBV3-1	CASSQELYMGYTF	TGTGCCAGCAGCCAAGAGTTATACATGGGCTACACCTTC
many	TRBJ2-7	TRBD2	TRBV5-4	CASSPGLADSYEQYF	TGTGCCAGCAGCCCAGGACTAGCGGACTCCTACGAGCAGTACTTC
many	TRBJ1-1	.	TRBV7-9	CAAGGALMNTEAFF	TGTGCCGCCGGCGGCGCTCTAATGAACACTGAAGCTTTCTTT
few	TRBJ2-3	TRBD1	TRBV12-3/TRBV12-4	CATTKGAASTDTQYF	TGTGCCACGACCAAGGGGGCGGCTAGCACAGATACGCAGTATTTT
many	TRBJ1-1	TRBD1	TRBV7-6	CASRPDRGGQYTEAFF	TGTGCCAGCAGACCGGACAGGGGCGGCCAATACACTGAAGCTTTCTTT
few	TRBJ2-7	TRBD2	TRBV2	CASSVRTGGESYEQYF	TGTGCCAGCTCCGTCCGCACGGGAGGTGAATCCTACGAGCAGTACTTC
many	TRBJ2-5	.	TRBV11-2	CASSMTLKETQYF	TGTGCCAGCAGCATGACTCTGAAAGAGACCCAGTACTTC
once	TRBJ2-1	TRBD2	TRBV30	CACFGLAGSKGASNEQSF	TGTGCCTGTTTCGGACTAGCGGGATCCAAAGGGGCCTCCAATGAGCAGTCCTTC
many	TRBJ2-7	.	TRBV21-1	CANLPRSGDSSYEQYF	TGTGCCAACCTACCTAGAAGCGGGGACAGCTCCTACGAGCAGTACTTC
medium-sized	TRBJ1-5	.	TRBV4-1	CASSLHSNQPQHF	TGCGCCAGCAGCCTCCATAGCAATCAGCCCCAGCATTTT
.	TRBJ2-2	.	TRBV7-9	CASSLFNGELFF	TGTGCCAGCAGCTTGTTTAACGGGGAGCTGTTTTTT
many	TRBJ2-7	.	TRBV3-1	CASSQVPSEQYF	TGTGCCAGCAGCCAAGTCCCTAGCGAGCAGTACTTC
many	TRBJ1-4	.	TRBV27	CASSPDGITNEKLFF	TGTGCCAGCAGTCCTGACGGGATCACTAATGAAAAACTGTTTTTT
many	TRBJ2-2	TRBD2	TRBV4-1	CASSQDPAGGTGELFF	TGCGCCAGCAGCCAAGACCCGGCGGGAGGTACCGGGGAGCTGTTTTTT
.	TRBJ2-5	TRBD1	TRBV28	CASTGQGWETQYF	TGTGCCAGCACGGGACAGGGGTGGGAGACCCAGTACTTC
.	TRBJ2-1	TRBD1	TRBV12-5	CASGLGQGVDNEQFF	TGTGCTAGTGGTTTGGGACAGGGGGTTGACAATGAGCAGTTCTTC
.	TRBJ2-1	TRBD2	TRBV19	CASKSSGYYNEQFF	TGTGCCAGTAAGTCTAGCGGGTACTACAATGAGCAGTTCTTC